Below, 20 T cell receptor beta chains from the same sample are listed, as sequenced in a study of PD-L1 blockade in urothelial cancer. The table came from immunoSEQ multiplex PCR; TCRdb's copy has only in-frame clones and leaves some out. The sample lists tens of thousands of clones; roughly 90% were seen once. Sequenced here: PBMCs, sampled around atezolizumab (anti-PD-L1) treatment. The source is a man in his fifties or sixties with urothelial cancer.

This clone was detected only once. The genes are TRBV10-2 and TRBJ2-7, with 7 bases fitting TRBD1. Germline CDR1 WSHSY, CDR2 SAAADI. J lost 5 bases, V lost 11 bases, and 12 bases had no gene match. The CDR3 runs 13 residues. CDR3 nucleotide sequence: TGCGCCGTCCTTGGGACAGTTTCGGACGAGCAGTACTTC. Translating gives CAVLGTVSDEQYF.

The chain combines TRBV28 with TRBJ1-2; 8 nucleotides agree with TRBD1. Germline CDR1 is MDHEN and CDR2 is SYDVKM. The CDR3 is made up of 14 amino acids. V gave up 3 bases and J gave up 8 bases; unmatched junction bases: 8. The DNA for the CDR3 is TGTGCCAGCAGTTTTGCAGGGGGCGTGGGAGGCTACACCTTC. Residues: CASSFAGGVGGYTF.

The chain uses TRBV7-2 and TRBJ1-2, with TRBD1 matching 7 bases. The germline V gene has CDR1 SGHTA and CDR2 FQGNSA. The CDR3 contains 12 residues. The V gene end was trimmed by 3 bases and the J gene end by 6 bases; junction bases not matched to a gene: 1. The CDR3 nucleotides read TGTGCCAGCAGCTTTGACAGGGATGGCTACACCTTC. This gives the protein CASSFDRDGYTF.

The CDR3 DNA sequence: TGTGCCAGCAGCTACGGGACAGCAGATACGCAGTATTTT. It yields the protein CASSYGTADTQYF. The gene calls are TRBV7-3 and TRBJ2-3; 7 bases align to TRBD1. CDR3 length: 13 amino acids. In germline, CDR1 is SGHTA, CDR2 FQGTGA. The V gene end was trimmed by 4 bases and the J gene end by 4 bases; junction bases not matched to a gene: 2. The whole variable domain, remainder taken from reference TRBV7-3 and TRBJ2-3, is GAGVSQTPSNKVTEKGKYVELRCDPISGHTALYWYRQSLGQGPEFLIYFQGTGAADDSGLPNDRFFAVRPEGSVSTLKIQRTERGDSAVYLCASSYGTADTQYFGPGTRLTVL.

The chain has TRBV28 and TRBJ2-3, with TRBD1 as a possible D gene (6 bases). The CDR3 loop spans 14 amino acids. V was clipped by 5 bases and J by 2 bases, with 11 bases between them. From germline, CDR1 is MDHEN and CDR2 SYDVKM. The CDR3 sequence: CASSGDRFTDTQYF. The DNA of the CDR3 is TGTGCCAGCAGTGGCGACAGGTTCACAGATACGCAGTATTTT.

The chain carries TRBV4-3 and TRBJ2-7; the D gene is possibly TRBD1 (5 bases). There are 15 residues in the CDR3. In germline, CDR1 is LGHNA, CDR2 YSLEER. V was trimmed by 0 bases and J by 3 bases, leaving 12 bases between them. The CDR3 DNA sequence: TGCGCCAGCAGCCAAGAGCGAACAGGAAACTACGAGCAGTACTTC. This codes for CASSQERTGNYEQYF.

This clone came up a few times. The chain uses TRBV29-1 and TRBJ1-5, with D uncertain. V was trimmed by 2 bases and J by 2 bases, leaving 10 bases between them. Germline V CDR1 and CDR2: SQVTM, ANQGSEA. The CDR3 extends over 14 amino acids. In DNA form, the CDR3 reads TGCAGCGTTGAACACACCCACGGCAATCAGCCCCAGCATTTT. Its protein product is CSVEHTHGNQPQHF.

The chain uses TRBV7-8 and TRBJ1-2; no firm D call. CDR3 length equals 14 residues. Trimming cost V 1 base and J 4 bases, with 10 bases left between them. Germline CDR1 SGHVS, CDR2 FQNEAQ. CDR3 sequence reads: CASSLGQVRYGYTF. The CDR3 DNA sequence: TGTGCCAGCAGCTTAGGGCAGGTCCGCTATGGCTACACCTTC.

This clone is a singleton in its sample. The rearrangement joins TRBV6-1 to TRBJ1-6; D might be TRBD1 (5 bases). The CDR3 has 13 amino acids. Deletions cut 8 bases from V and 6 bases from J, with 11 bases between. CDR1 and CDR2 (germline): MNHNS, SASEGT. CDR3 sequence: CASYGGGNSPLHF. CDR3 DNA sequence: TGTGCCAGCTACGGGGGGGGTAATTCACCCCTCCACTTT.

J is TRBJ2-1 and V is TRBV7-8; D is possibly TRBD1 (6 bases). This CDR3 is 16 amino acids long. Germline lookup yields CDR1 SGHVS and CDR2 FQNEAQ. Trimming stripped 8 bases from V and 4 bases from J, with 21 bases between. The CDR3 here is CASPPRGFGPYNEQFF. The CDR3, as DNA: TGTGCCAGCCCCCCCAGGGGCTTCGGGCCATACAATGAGCAGTTCTTC.

This chain connects TRBV2 to TRBJ2-7, with D perhaps TRBD1 (5 bases). CDR1 is SNHLY and CDR2 is FYNNEI in the germline V gene. The CDR3 runs 12 residues. The germline V and J ends were trimmed by 5 bases and 4 bases, with 9 bases remaining between them. CDR3 sequence (DNA): TGTGCCAGCAGTTCACAGGTATACGAGCAGTACTTC. Residues: CASSSQVYEQYF.

This chain links TRBV5-6 with TRBJ2-7; possibly TRBD2 for D (6 bases). CDR1 is SGHDT, CDR2 YYEEEE, per germline. This CDR3 comprises 17 residues. V lost 1 base to trimming and J lost 3 bases, with 20 bases between them. The CDR3 here is CASSLRTTVRGSYEQYF. CDR3 in DNA: TGTGCCAGCAGCTTGCGGACTACAGTCAGAGGGAGCTACGAGCAGTACTTC. The full variable domain, in which reference TRBV5-6 and TRBJ2-7 provide the parts outside the CDR3, is DAGVTQSPTHLIKTRGQQVTLRCSPKSGHDTVSWYQQALGQGPQFIFQYYEEEERQRGNFPDRFSGHQFPNYSSELNVNALLLGDSALYLCASSLRTTVRGSYEQYFGPGTRLTVT.

The rearrangement joins TRBV15 to TRBJ2-1; 11 nucleotides line up with TRBD2. The CDR3 length is 15 residues. The V gene's germline CDR1 is LNHNV and CDR2 YYDKDF (reference sequence). V lost 5 bases and J lost 9; bases outside the gene matches: 9. The CDR3, as DNA: TGTGCCACCAGCGTACTCGTAGCGGGGGGGTCTGAGCAGTTCTTC. As protein: CATSVLVAGGSEQFF.

The rearrangement links TRBV10-3 to TRBJ2-1, with 7 bases aligning to TRBD2. The CDR3 consists of 21 residues. The ends lost 4 bases at V and 1 base at J; junction bases unmatched: 22. Germline V gene lookup returns CDR1 ENHRY and CDR2 SYGVKD. The CDR3 DNA reads as TGTGCCATCAGTGGGGGGGGAGGATCGGGCGGGAGCGGGTCTTCCTACAATGAGCAGTTCTTC. Translation: CAISGGGGSGGSGSSYNEQFF.

The CDR3 spells CASRAPGQGAGGYTF. The CDR3 nucleotides read TGTGCCAGCAGGGCTCCGGGACAGGGGGCGGGTGGCTACACCTTC. This chain joins TRBV6-5 and TRBJ1-2; 12 positions match TRBD1. Germline CDR1 reads MNHEY; CDR2 reads SVGAGI. The V and J ends lost 6 bases and 7 bases, in that order; junction bases with no gene match: 9. The CDR3 length is 15 residues.

V gene TRBV10-1 combines with J gene TRBJ2-7, with TRBD1 as a possible D gene (6 bases). The germline gives CDR1 WNHNN, CDR2 SYGVQD (reference sequence). V lost 2 bases, J lost 7 bases, and 18 bases lay in between. The CDR3 is made up of 15 amino acids. The CDR3 DNA sequence: TGCGCCAGCAGTGAGGGTGGGACATCGTTAGGAGAGCAGTACTTC. Amino acids: CASSEGGTSLGEQYF.

DNA of the CDR3: TGTGCCAGCAGCTTGGGGGACAGGGGGCTAAGAGAGACCCAGTACTTC. Translating gives CASSLGDRGLRETQYF. This rearrangement joins TRBV5-4 to TRBJ2-5; 12 bases are a match to TRBD1. The CDR3 spans 16 residues. The germline V gene has CDR1 SGHNT and CDR2 YYREEE (reference sequence). After removal of 0 bases from V and 4 bases from J, the junction contained 4 bases not matched to a gene.

This clone was observed a few times. The chain links TRBV2 to TRBJ1-5; TRBD1 might be the D (5 bases). V dropped 6 bases and J dropped 7 bases, with 19 bases sitting between them. This CDR3 comprises 15 residues. Germline V CDR1 and CDR2: SNHLY, FYNNEI. CDR3 sequence reads: CASRKGPRGGQPQHF. The CDR3 bases are TGTGCCAGCAGGAAGGGACCCCGGGGAGGCCAGCCCCAGCATTTT.

The rearrangement joins TRBV6-5 to TRBJ2-1; D remains ambiguous. CDR1 is MNHEY, CDR2 SVGAGI, per germline. CDR3 length: 11 amino acids. The V gene lost 7 bases and the J gene lost 6 bases, with 7 bases spanning the gap. DNA for the CDR3: TGTGCCAGCACCGCCGGCAATGAGCAGTTCTTC. Protein: CASTAGNEQFF.

The chain couples TRBV7-2 to TRBJ2-7; 14 bases fit TRBD2. V lost 1 base, J lost 3 bases, and 11 bases stayed unmatched. Germline CDR1 is SGHTA and CDR2 is FQGNSA. There are 19 residues in the CDR3. CDR3 region: CASSLGGTSGSSIVYEQYF. In DNA, the CDR3 is TGTGCCAGCAGCTTAGGGGGGACTAGCGGGAGCTCTATCGTCTACGAGCAGTACTTC.